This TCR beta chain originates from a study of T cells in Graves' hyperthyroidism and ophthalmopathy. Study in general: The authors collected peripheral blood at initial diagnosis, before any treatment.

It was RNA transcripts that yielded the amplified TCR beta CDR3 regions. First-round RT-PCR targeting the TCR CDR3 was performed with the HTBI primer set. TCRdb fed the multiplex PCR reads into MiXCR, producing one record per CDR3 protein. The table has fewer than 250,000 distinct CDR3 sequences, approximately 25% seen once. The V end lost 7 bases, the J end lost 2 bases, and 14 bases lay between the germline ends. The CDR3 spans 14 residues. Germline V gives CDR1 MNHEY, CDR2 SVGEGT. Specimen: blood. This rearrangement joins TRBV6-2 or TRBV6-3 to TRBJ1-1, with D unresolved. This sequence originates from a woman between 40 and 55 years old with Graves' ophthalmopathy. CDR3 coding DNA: TGTGCCAGCACCAGGACGGGGTATAACACTGAAGCTTTCTTT. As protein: CASTRTGYNTEAFF.